This entry lists 10 T cell receptor beta chains sequenced from one sample in a study of T cells in Graves' hyperthyroidism and ophthalmopathy (dated by TCRdb to about 2019). Libraries were built with multiplex PCR. The sample was run on an Illumina HiSeq 2000. The TCR beta CDR3 regions were amplified from RNA transcripts. For the first round of RT-PCR on the TCR CDR3, the HTBI primer set was used together with the Qiagen OneStep RT-PCR kit. The raw public data were reprocessed by TCRdb itself: fastp quality trimming at Q25, MiXCR clonotype calling, in-frame beta chains only. Records with the same CDR3 protein are collapsed into one entry carrying the most frequent genes and DNA. The sample has hundreds of thousands of distinct CDR3 sequences on record, less than 25% of them singletons. The biggest ten clones account for over 30% of the sample. The sequenced sample consisted of blood. The receptor set was obtained from a man under 40 with Graves' ophthalmopathy.

This clonotype was detected many times. This chain connects TRBV11-2 to TRBJ2-1; 12 positions match TRBD2. Germline trimming cut 1 base from V and 5 bases from J; bases unmatched to any gene: 6. The CDR3 extends over 17 amino acids. Germline CDR1 reads SGHAT; CDR2 reads FQNNGV. The CDR3 coding sequence is TGTGCCAGCAGCTTAGGCGAACTAGCGGGAGGACACAATGAGCAGTTCTTC. It is translated as CASSLGELAGGHNEQFF.

The chain carries TRBV20-1 and TRBJ2-4, with TRBD2 identical over 8 bases. Per germline, CDR1 DFQATT and CDR2 SNEGSKA (reference sequence). Trimming at V came to 5 bases and at J to 7 bases, leaving 13 bases not matched to a gene. The CDR3 has 15 amino acids. The DNA of the CDR3 is TGCAGTGCTGACGGGAGGCCGGGGGGGGAGAACATTCAGTACTTC. Residues: CSADGRPGGENIQYF.

The chain carries TRBV28 and TRBJ1-1; TRBD1 matches 9 bases. Germline CDR1 MDHEN, CDR2 SYDVKM. V gave up 6 bases and J gave up 3 bases; unmatched junction bases: 8. The CDR3 has 15 residues. Written as DNA, the CDR3 is TGTGCCAGCAGCCAATGGCGGGACAGGGACACTGAAGCTTTCTTT. Amino acids: CASSQWRDRDTEAFF.

The chain is built from TRBV12-3 or TRBV12-4 and TRBJ2-7, with D possibly TRBD1 on 5 matching bases. CDR3 length: 13 residues. V was trimmed by 1 base and J by 5 bases, leaving 9 bases between them. The CDR3 is CASSLGGAHEQYF. CDR3 coding DNA: TGTGCCAGCAGTTTAGGTGGGGCCCACGAGCAGTACTTC.

This clonotype was seen a handful of times. The chain uses TRBV30 and TRBJ2-7, with no clear D. The CDR3 extends over 12 amino acids. Trimming pared 2 bases from V and 2 bases from J, leaving 7 bases between. Germline CDR1 reads GTSNPN; CDR2 reads SVGIG (reference sequence). The chain's CDR3 is CAWSSSTYEQYF. The DNA of the CDR3 is TGTGCCTGGAGTAGCTCAACCTACGAGCAGTACTTC.

With respect to this clonotype: A much bigger clone sits one base away, suggesting this may be a read error. The chain recombines TRBV18 with TRBJ2-7; 7 bases are a match to TRBD1. The V and J ends lost 3 bases and 6 bases, in that order; junction bases with no gene match: 2. CDR3 size: 12 residues. Per germline, CDR1 KGHSH and CDR2 LQKENI. The CDR3 region is CASSPNRGEQYF. CDR3 DNA: TGTGCCAGCTCACCTAACAGGGGCGAGCAGTACTTC.

This clonotype was detected only a few times. The genes are TRBV27 and TRBJ2-3; TRBD2 matches 8 bases. Trimming at V came to 6 bases and at J to 5 bases, leaving 7 bases not matched to a gene. CDR1 and CDR2 (germline): MNHEY, SMNVEV (reference sequence). The CDR3 loop spans 14 amino acids. CDR3: CASRIGTRIDTQYF. CDR3 bases: TGTGCCAGCAGAATCGGGACTAGGATAGATACGCAGTATTTT.

In this sample, this clonotype turned up a few times. The chain is built from TRBV20-1 and TRBJ2-3; D may correspond to TRBD1 or TRBD2 (5 bases each). The CDR3 is made up of 14 amino acids. Trimming left V 5 bases short and J 2 bases short, with 14 bases between. Germline CDR1 is DFQATT and CDR2 is SNEGSKA (reference sequence). The CDR3 nucleotides are TGCAGTGCTCCACGGGACGGTTACACAGATACGCAGTATTTT. This sequence encodes CSAPRDGYTDTQYF.

This clonotype showed up many times. V and J are TRBV28 and TRBJ1-1; D is ambiguous. The ends were cut back, 3 bases at V and 5 bases at J, with 16 bases in the middle. The germline V gene has CDR1 MDHEN and CDR2 SYDVKM. The CDR3 spans 15 residues. Written as DNA, the CDR3 is TGTGCCAGCAGTTTGACTGGGAGGGTGGGAACTGAAGCTTTCTTT. Translating gives CASSLTGRVGTEAFF.

This clonotype was recorded a few times. The chain joins TRBV28 to TRBJ2-6; D gene unclear. The CDR3 sequence is 14 residues long. Trimming shortened V by 5 bases and J by 0 bases, and 5 bases separated the two germline ends. The germline V gene encodes CDR1 MDHEN and CDR2 SYDVKM. Written as DNA, the CDR3 is TGTGCCAGCAGTAAGGGCTCTGGGGCCAACGTCCTGACTTTC. Its protein is CASSKGSGANVLTF. The full variable domain, completed using reference TRBV28 and TRBJ2-6, is DVKVTQSSRYLVKRTGEKVFLECVQDMDHENMFWYRQDPGLGLRLIYFSYDVKMKEKGDIPEGYSVSREKKERFSLILESASTNQTSMYLCASSKGSGANVLTFGAGSRLTVL.